Listed below are T cell receptor beta chains from one sample, sequenced in a study of post-analysis software for immune sequencing data. Using its own MiXCR run on the PCR reads, TCRdb lists one record per CDR3 protein. The sample shows 650,000 to 850,000 distinct CDR3 sequences, 46% of them seen only once. The sequenced material came from blood. These TCRs come from a girl aged 5-17 years with multiple sclerosis. Each CDR3 is given with its conserved first and last residue. The D gene is left open where the match is weak. Only part of the rows carry a size: once, few, many, or a class if the clone is expanded.

d_call j_call clone_size v_call cdr3_nt cdr3_aa
TRBD2 TRBJ2-1 - TRBV20-1 TGCAGTGCCAAAAATCTAGCGGGAGGAAAGGATGAGCAGTTCTTC CSAKNLAGGKDEQFF
- TRBJ2-7 few TRBV24-1 TGTGCCACCAGTGACCCCGGGACTTCTACCTACGAGCAGTACTTC CATSDPGTSTYEQYF
TRBD1 TRBJ1-5 - TRBV28 TGTGCCAGCAGTTTACCATGGGACAGGGGTCAGCCCCAGCATTTT CASSLPWDRGQPQHF
- TRBJ1-1 - TRBV19 TGTGCCAGTAGTAGGGACACAGCAGGGAGCCCTGAAGCTTTCTTT CASSRDTAGSPEAFF
- TRBJ1-2 - TRBV28 TGTGCCAGCAGTTTATGGGACAGTTCTAACTATGGCTACACCTTC CASSLWDSSNYGYTF
- TRBJ2-4 many TRBV6-5 TGTGCCAGCAAAGGCGCACTAGCCAAAAACATTCAGTACTTC CASKGALAKNIQYF
- TRBJ1-5 - TRBV6-6 TGTGCATGGCGACAGCCCCAGCATTTT CAWRQPQHF
TRBD2 TRBJ2-4 - TRBV29-1 TGCAGCGTTGTGGCCTGGACTAGCGGGAGGGGAAACATTCAGTACTTC CSVVAWTSGRGNIQYF
- TRBJ1-5 - TRBV7-9 TGTGCCAGCAGCTACCAAGGGGCTGGCAATCAGCCCCAGCATTTT CASSYQGAGNQPQHF
- TRBJ2-7 - TRBV21-1 TGTGCCAGCAGCAGGTTAGGGACCGAGCAGTACTTC CASSRLGTEQYF
- TRBJ2-7 - TRBV27 TGTGCCAGCAGCGCGGTGGGCTCCTACGAGCAGTACTTC CASSAVGSYEQYF
- TRBJ2-1 few TRBV20-1 TGCAGTGCCACGGACCCAAGACACAATGAGCAGTTCTTC CSATDPRHNEQFF
- TRBJ1-1 few TRBV5-5 TGTGCCAGCAGCTTAAGACAGGTGAACACTGAAGCTTTCTTT CASSLRQVNTEAFF
TRBD1 TRBJ2-7 - TRBV7-6 TGTGCCAGCAGCCCTACAGGGGGTGAGAGCTCCTACGAGCAGTACTTC CASSPTGGESSYEQYF
- TRBJ2-7 - TRBV4-3 TGCGCCAGCAGCCAAGATGCGGGTACCTACGAGCAGTACTTC CASSQDAGTYEQYF
- TRBJ2-4 - TRBV27 TGTGCCAGCGCCGAATTCTTGGGCAAAAACATTCAGTACTTC CASAEFLGKNIQYF
TRBD2 TRBJ2-7 - TRBV7-9 TGTGCCAGCAGCCCGAGCCTAGCGGGAGGTGTTCGCGAGCAGTACTTC CASSPSLAGGVREQYF
- TRBJ1-1 - TRBV6-5 TGTGCCAGCGGAACACAGGGTCCCGGGAACACTGAAGCTTTCTTT CASGTQGPGNTEAFF
TRBD1 TRBJ2-7 - TRBV4-2 TGTGCCAGCAGCCAAGCAAGGGGGACAGGGGGTTGCTACGAGCAGTACTTC CASSQARGTGGCYEQYF
TRBD1 TRBJ2-1 - TRBV6-6 TGTGCCAGCGGCCACAGGGGTTACGAGCAGTTCTTC CASGHRGYEQFF
- TRBJ1-4 - TRBV7-2 TGTGCCAGCAGCTTAAGCAGTGACCGTAATGAAAAACTGTTTTTT CASSLSSDRNEKLFF
- TRBJ2-1 - TRBV12-3/TRBV12-4 TGTGCCAGCAGTTGGGACCCCTACAATGAGCAGTTCTTC CASSWDPYNEQFF
- TRBJ2-1 few TRBV29-1 TGCAGCGTTGAAAGGACGGATTACAATGAGCAGTTCTTC CSVERTDYNEQFF
- TRBJ1-6 - TRBV20-1 TGCAGTGCTAGAGTGCGAGACTATAATTCACCCCTCCACTTT CSARVRDYNSPLHF
- TRBJ2-1 - TRBV29-1 TGCAGCGTTGACGACATAGGCGGGAACGGGTTGAATGAGCAGTTCTTC CSVDDIGGNGLNEQFF
- TRBJ2-4 - TRBV28 TGTGCCAGCAGTTTATTGCCAACGGAACTAGCCAAAAACATTCAGTACTTC CASSLLPTELAKNIQYF
TRBD2 TRBJ2-7 many TRBV9 TGTGCCAGCAGCCCCGGCAATTTAGCGGGAGTGTGGGCCTACGAGCAGTACTTC CASSPGNLAGVWAYEQYF
- TRBJ2-7 - TRBV20-1 TGCAGTGCTCTACACAGAACCTCCTACGAGCAGTACTTC CSALHRTSYEQYF
- TRBJ1-5 - TRBV6-1 TGTGCCAGCAGTGAAGGACGGGTTGTTGTTCAGCCCCAGCATTTT CASSEGRVVVQPQHF
TRBD1 TRBJ2-3 - TRBV27 TGTGCCAGCAGTTTCAGAACCCAGGGGGCAGATACGCAGTATTTT CASSFRTQGADTQYF
- TRBJ1-2 - TRBV6-5 TGTGCCAGCAGGGAGGGGTCCTCTAACTATGGCTACACCTTC CASREGSSNYGYTF
TRBD2 TRBJ2-3 - TRBV29-1 TGCAGCGTTCGGGCTAGCGGGATTGTAGATACGCAGTATTTT CSVRASGIVDTQYF
- TRBJ2-7 few TRBV11-2 TGTGCCAGCACCCGGGCGGGGGCGAACAACCACGAGCAGTACTTC CASTRAGANNHEQYF
TRBD1 TRBJ2-7 few TRBV6-2/TRBV6-3 TGTGCCAGCAGTTCACCCGGGACAGGGTCCTACGAGCAGTACTTC CASSSPGTGSYEQYF
- TRBJ2-1 few TRBV12-3/TRBV12-4 TGTGCCAGCAGTCTATCCGGGTTTAAAAATGAGCAGTTCTTC CASSLSGFKNEQFF
TRBD2 TRBJ2-3 - TRBV14 TGTGCCAGCAGCCGGGACCCTAGCGGGAGAGATACGCAGTATTTT CASSRDPSGRDTQYF
- TRBJ1-1 - TRBV6-6 TGTGCCAGCAGTTCTCGGTGGGAAAAAGCTTTCTTT CASSSRWEKAFF
TRBD2 TRBJ2-1 few TRBV25-1 TGTGCCAGCGGAAAGGAGCGGGAGTCCTACAATGAGCAGTTCTTC CASGKERESYNEQFF
- TRBJ1-1 - TRBV3-1 TGTGCCAGCAGCCAAGATGGGGGAATGAGCACTGAAGCTTTCTTT CASSQDGGMSTEAFF
TRBD2 TRBJ2-5 - TRBV12-3/TRBV12-4 TGTGCCAGCCGCCTAGCGGGAGCGGAGACCCAGTACTTC CASRLAGAETQYF
- TRBJ2-3 - TRBV18 TGTGCCAGCTCACTTAAACGGGCCAGCACAGATACGCAGTATTTT CASSLKRASTDTQYF
TRBD2 TRBJ2-1 - TRBV6-1 TGTGCCAGCAGACCCACTAGCGGGAGTTCGCATGAGCAGTTCTTC CASRPTSGSSHEQFF
- TRBJ2-1 - TRBV6-5 TGTGCCAGCAGTTACACCCTTGGACACCCGCAGTTCTTC CASSYTLGHPQFF
TRBD2 TRBJ2-5 - TRBV20-1 TGCAGTGCTCTTAGCGGGAGAGGAGAGACCCAGTACTTC CSALSGRGETQYF
- TRBJ2-7 few TRBV7-2 TGTGCCAGCAGCTCCACCGGGACGCCTCATTACGAGCAGTACTTC CASSSTGTPHYEQYF
- TRBJ2-1 - TRBV15 TGTGCCACCAGCGGAAGCGTCTACAATGAGCAGTTCTTC CATSGSVYNEQFF
- TRBJ2-1 few TRBV7-2 TGTGCCAGCAGCTTAGTTCGGGCGGGGTTGGCCAACAATGAGCAGTTCTTC CASSLVRAGLANNEQFF
TRBD1 TRBJ1-4 - TRBV27 TGTGCCAGCAGCCCTCACTACAGGGGTTTAGGAAAACTGTTTTTT CASSPHYRGLGKLFF